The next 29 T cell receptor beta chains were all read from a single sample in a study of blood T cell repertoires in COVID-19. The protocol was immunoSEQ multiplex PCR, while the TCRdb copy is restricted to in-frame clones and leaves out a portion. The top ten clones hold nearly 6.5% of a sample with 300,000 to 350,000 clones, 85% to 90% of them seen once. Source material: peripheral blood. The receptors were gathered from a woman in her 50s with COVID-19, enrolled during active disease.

The CDR3 DNA sequence: TGTGCCAGCAGTCTGTCCCGGGACAGGGGGCGTGAGCTGTTTTTT. Translation: CASSLSRDRGRELFF. The chain carries TRBV27 and TRBJ2-2; 12 bases are a match to TRBD1. CDR3 length: 15 residues. Germline lookup yields CDR1 MNHEY and CDR2 SMNVEV (reference sequence). The V gene end was trimmed by 5 bases and the J gene end by 11 bases; junction bases not matched to a gene: 9.

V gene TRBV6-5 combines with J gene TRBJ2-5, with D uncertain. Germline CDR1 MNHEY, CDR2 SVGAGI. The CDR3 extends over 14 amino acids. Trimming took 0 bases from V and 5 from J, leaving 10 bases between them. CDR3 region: CASSYSASTETQYF. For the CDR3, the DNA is TGTGCCAGCAGTTACTCTGCCAGTACGGAGACCCAGTACTTC.

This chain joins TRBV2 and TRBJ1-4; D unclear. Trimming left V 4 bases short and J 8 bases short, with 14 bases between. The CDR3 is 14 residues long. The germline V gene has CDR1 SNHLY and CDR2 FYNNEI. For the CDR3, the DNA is TGTGCCAGCAGTGGGAGGCAGCTGAACGAAAAACTGTTTTTT. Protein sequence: CASSGRQLNEKLFF.

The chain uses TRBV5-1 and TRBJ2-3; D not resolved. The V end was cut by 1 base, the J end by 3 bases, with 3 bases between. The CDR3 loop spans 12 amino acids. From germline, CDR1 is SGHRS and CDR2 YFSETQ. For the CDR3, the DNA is TGCGCCAGCAGCTTGTCAACAGATACGCAGTATTTT. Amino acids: CASSLSTDTQYF.

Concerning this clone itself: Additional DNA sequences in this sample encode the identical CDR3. The CDR3 loop is CASSLVRGNTGELFF. In DNA, the CDR3 is TGTGCCAGCAGCTTAGTTCGGGGGAACACCGGGGAGCTGTTTTTT. The J gene is TRBJ2-2, the V gene TRBV11-2, with D tentatively TRBD2 (5 bases). V was pared by 1 base and J by 1 base, with 7 bases between. In germline, CDR1 is SGHAT, CDR2 FQNNGV. CDR3 length: 15 amino acids.

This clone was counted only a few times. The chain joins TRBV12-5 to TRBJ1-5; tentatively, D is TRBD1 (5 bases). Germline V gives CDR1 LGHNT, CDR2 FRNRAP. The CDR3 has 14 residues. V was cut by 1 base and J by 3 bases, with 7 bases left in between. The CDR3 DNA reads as TGTGCTAGTGGTTTGGCCAGGGACAATCAGCCCCAGCATTTT. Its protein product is CASGLARDNQPQHF.

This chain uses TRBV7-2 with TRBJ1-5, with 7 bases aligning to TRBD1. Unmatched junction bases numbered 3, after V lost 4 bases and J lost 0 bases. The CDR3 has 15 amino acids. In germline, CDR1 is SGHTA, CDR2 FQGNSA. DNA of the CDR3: TGTGCCAGCAGCTCGGGACAGTATAGCAATCAGCCCCAGCATTTT. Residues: CASSSGQYSNQPQHF.

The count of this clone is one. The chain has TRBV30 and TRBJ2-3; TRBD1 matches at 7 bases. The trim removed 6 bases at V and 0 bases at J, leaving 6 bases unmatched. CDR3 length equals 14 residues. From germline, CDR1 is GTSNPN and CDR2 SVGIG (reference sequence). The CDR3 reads CACDQQGSTDTQYF. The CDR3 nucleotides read TGTGCCTGCGACCAACAGGGGAGCACAGATACGCAGTATTTT.

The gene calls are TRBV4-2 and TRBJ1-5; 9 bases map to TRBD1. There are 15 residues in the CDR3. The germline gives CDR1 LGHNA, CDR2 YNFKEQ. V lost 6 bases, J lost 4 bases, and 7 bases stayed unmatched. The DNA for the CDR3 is TGTGCCAGCAGTCATCCGGGACAGGGAAATCAGCCCCAGCATTTT. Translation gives CASSHPGQGNQPQHF.

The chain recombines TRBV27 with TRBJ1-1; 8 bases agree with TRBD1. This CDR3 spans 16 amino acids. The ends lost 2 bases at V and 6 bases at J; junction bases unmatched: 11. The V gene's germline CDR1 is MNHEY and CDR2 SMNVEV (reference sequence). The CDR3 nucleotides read TGTGCCAGCAGTTTAGGACAGGGTGGAGTTTGGGCTGAAGCTTTCTTT. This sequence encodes CASSLGQGGVWAEAFF.

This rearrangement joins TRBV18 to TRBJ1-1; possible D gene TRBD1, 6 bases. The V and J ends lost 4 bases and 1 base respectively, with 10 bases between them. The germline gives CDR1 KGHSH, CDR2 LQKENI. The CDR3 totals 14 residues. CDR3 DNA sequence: TGTGCCAGCTCACAGGACAGAACGAACACTGAAGCTTTCTTT. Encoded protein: CASSQDRTNTEAFF.

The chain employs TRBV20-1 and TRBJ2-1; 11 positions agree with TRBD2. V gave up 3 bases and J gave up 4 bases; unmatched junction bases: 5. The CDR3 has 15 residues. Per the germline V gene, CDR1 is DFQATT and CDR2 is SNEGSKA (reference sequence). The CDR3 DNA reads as TGCAGTGCTAGTCTAGCGGGGGGTGTTTACAATGAGCAGTTCTTC. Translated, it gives CSASLAGGVYNEQFF.

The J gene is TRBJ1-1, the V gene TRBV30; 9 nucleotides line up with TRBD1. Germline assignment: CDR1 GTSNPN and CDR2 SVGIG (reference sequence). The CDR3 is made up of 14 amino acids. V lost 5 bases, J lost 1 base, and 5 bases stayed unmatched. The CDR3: CAWEQGARNTEAFF. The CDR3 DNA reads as TGTGCCTGGGAACAGGGGGCGAGGAACACTGAAGCTTTCTTT.

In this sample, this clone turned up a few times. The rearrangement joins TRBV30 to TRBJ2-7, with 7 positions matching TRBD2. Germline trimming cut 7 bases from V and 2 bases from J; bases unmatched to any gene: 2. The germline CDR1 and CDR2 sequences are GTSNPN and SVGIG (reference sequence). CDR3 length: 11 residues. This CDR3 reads CAYSGAYEQYF. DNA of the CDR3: TGTGCCTACAGCGGGGCCTACGAGCAGTACTTC.

The CDR3 DNA reads TGTGCCAGCTCGGGACACGACTTCACTGAAGCTTTCTTT. Protein sequence: CASSGHDFTEAFF. The V call is TRBV3-1 (or the pseudogene TRBV3-2), the J call TRBJ1-1; D might be TRBD1 (6 bases). V dropped 8 bases and J dropped 4 bases, with 14 bases sitting between them. Germline V lookup: CDR1 LGHDT, CDR2 YNNKEL (reference sequence). This CDR3 region has 13 residues.

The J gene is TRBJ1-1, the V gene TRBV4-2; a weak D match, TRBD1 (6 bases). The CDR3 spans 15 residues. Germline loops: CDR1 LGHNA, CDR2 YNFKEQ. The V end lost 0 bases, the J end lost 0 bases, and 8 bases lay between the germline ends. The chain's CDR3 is CASSQEGTMNTEAFF. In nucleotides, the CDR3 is TGTGCCAGCAGCCAAGAGGGGACAATGAACACTGAAGCTTTCTTT.

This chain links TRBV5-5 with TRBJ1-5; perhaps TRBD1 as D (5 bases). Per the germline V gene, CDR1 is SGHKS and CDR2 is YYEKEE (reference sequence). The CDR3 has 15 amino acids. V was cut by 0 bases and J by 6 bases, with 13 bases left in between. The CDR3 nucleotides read TGTGCCAGCAGCTTGGTGGCAGGGCCAACTCAGCCCCAGCATTTT. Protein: CASSLVAGPTQPQHF.

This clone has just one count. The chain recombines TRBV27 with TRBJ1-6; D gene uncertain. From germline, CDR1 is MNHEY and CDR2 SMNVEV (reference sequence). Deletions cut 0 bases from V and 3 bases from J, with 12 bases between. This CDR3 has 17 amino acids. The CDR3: CASSLSRPGFYNSPLHF. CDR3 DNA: TGTGCCAGCAGTTTATCACGGCCGGGATTCTATAATTCACCCCTCCACTTT.

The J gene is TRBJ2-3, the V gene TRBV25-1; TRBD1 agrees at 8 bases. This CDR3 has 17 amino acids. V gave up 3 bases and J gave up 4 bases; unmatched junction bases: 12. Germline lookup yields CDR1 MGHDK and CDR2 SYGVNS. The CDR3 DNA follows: TGTGCCAGCAGTGAGCCCAACCCCGGGACAGGTCCAGATACGCAGTATTTT. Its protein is CASSEPNPGTGPDTQYF.

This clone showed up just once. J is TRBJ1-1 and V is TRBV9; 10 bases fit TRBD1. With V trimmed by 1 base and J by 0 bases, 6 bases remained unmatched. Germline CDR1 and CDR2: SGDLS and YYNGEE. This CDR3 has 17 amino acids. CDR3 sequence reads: CASSVWDRGPMNTEAFF. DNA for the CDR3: TGTGCCAGCAGCGTATGGGACAGGGGACCTATGAACACTGAAGCTTTCTTT.

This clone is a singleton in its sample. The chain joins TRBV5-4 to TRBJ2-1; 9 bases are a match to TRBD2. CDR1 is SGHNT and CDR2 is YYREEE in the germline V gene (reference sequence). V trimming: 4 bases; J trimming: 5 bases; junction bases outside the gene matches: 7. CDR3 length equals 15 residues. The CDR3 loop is CASSPGVAGDNEQFF. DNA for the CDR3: TGTGCCAGCAGCCCGGGGGTAGCGGGAGACAATGAGCAGTTCTTC.

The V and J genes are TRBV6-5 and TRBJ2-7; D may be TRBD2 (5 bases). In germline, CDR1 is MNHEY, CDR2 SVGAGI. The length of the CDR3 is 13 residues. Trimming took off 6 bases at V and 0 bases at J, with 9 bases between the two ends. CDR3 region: CASRPGSSYEQYF. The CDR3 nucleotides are TGTGCCAGCAGGCCGGGAAGCTCCTACGAGCAGTACTTC.

CDR3 in DNA: TGTGCCAGCGAAGGGGGCAATCAGCCCCAGCATTTT. Protein product: CASEGGNQPQHF. The chain uses TRBV2 and TRBJ1-5, with D perhaps matching TRBD1 (5 bases). Germline loops: CDR1 SNHLY, CDR2 FYNNEI. This CDR3 contains 12 residues. V shed 8 bases and J shed 2 bases, with 7 bases lying between them.

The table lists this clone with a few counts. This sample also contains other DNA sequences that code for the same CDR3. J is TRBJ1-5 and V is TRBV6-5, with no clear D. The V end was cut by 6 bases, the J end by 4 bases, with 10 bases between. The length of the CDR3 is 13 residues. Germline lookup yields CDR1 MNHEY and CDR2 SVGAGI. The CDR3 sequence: CASSRDSNQPQHF. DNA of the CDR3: TGTGCCAGCAGCCGAGACTCAAATCAGCCCCAGCATTTT.

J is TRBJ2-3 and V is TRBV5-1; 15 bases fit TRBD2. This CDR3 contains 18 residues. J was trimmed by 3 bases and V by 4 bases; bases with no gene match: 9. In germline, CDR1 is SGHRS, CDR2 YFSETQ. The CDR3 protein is CASSTGLAGGRTTDTQYF. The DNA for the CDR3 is TGCGCCAGCAGCACCGGACTAGCGGGAGGGAGGACAACAGATACGCAGTATTTT. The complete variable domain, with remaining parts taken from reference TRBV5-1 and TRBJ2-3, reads KAGVTQTPRYLIKTRGQQVTLSCSPISGHRSVSWYQQTPGQGLQFLFEYFSETQRNKGNFPGRFSGRQFSNSRSEMNVSTLELGDSALYLCASSTGLAGGRTTDTQYFGPGTRLTVL.

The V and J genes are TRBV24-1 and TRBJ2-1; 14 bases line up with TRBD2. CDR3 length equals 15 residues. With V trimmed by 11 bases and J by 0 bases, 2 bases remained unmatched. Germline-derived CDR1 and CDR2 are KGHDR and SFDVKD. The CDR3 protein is CAIGTSGSSYNEQFF. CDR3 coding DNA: TGTGCCATCGGGACTAGCGGGAGCTCCTACAATGAGCAGTTCTTC.

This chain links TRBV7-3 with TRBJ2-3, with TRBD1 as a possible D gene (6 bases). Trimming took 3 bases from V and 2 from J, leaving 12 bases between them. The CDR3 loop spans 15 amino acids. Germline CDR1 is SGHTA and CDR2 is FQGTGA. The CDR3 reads CASSLTGPNTDTQYF. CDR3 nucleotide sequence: TGTGCCAGCAGCTTGACAGGCCCCAACACAGATACGCAGTATTTT.

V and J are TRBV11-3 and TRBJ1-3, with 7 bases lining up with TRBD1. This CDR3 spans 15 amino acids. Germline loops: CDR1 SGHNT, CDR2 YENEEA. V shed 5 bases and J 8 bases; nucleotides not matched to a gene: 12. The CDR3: CASSPRQGSRDTIYF. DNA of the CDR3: TGTGCCAGCAGCCCCCGACAGGGTTCTCGGGACACCATATATTTT.

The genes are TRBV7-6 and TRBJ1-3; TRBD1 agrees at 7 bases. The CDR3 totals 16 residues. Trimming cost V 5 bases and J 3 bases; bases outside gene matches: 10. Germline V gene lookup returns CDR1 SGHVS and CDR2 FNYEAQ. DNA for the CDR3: TGTGCCAGCAGCCGGGAGAACAGGGGCGGTGGAAACACCATATATTTT. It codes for CASSRENRGGGNTIYF.